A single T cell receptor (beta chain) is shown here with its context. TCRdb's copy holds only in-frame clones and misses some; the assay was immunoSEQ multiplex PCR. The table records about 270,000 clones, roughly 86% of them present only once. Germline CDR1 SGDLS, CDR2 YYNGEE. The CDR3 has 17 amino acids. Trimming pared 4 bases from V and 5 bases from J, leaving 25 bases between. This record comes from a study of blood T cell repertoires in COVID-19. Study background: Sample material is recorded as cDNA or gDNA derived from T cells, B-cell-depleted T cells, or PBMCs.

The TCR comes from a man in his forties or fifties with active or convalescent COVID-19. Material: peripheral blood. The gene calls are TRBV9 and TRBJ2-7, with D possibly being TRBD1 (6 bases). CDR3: CASSPYSWGQVTDEQYF. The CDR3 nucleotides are TGTGCCAGCAGCCCCTACTCATGGGGGCAGGTCACCGACGAGCAGTACTTC.